This T cell receptor (beta chain) originates from a study of OX40 agonist ivuxolimab in advanced cancers. Details on this clone: The same CDR3 can be traced to other DNA sequences in this sample.

Sequenced by immunoSEQ multiplex PCR; TCRdb stores in-frame clones only, minus some. The profile shows about 66,000 clones, roughly 86% of them singletons. V lost 1 base to trimming and J lost 6 bases; unmatched junction nucleotides: 1. This CDR3 is 14 amino acids long. CDR1 is SGHTA, CDR2 FQGNSA, per germline. The receptor comes from an adult with an advanced solid tumor such as melanoma, head and neck, liver or kidney cancer. Sequencing used CD4+ or CD8+ T cells sorted from blood, obtained in a trial of the OX40 agonist ivuxolimab. The chain couples TRBV7-2 to TRBJ1-5, with 9 positions matching TRBD1. The CDR3 reads CASSLDRGLQPQHF. CDR3 bases: TGTGCCAGCAGCTTAGACAGGGGGCTTCAGCCCCAGCATTTT.